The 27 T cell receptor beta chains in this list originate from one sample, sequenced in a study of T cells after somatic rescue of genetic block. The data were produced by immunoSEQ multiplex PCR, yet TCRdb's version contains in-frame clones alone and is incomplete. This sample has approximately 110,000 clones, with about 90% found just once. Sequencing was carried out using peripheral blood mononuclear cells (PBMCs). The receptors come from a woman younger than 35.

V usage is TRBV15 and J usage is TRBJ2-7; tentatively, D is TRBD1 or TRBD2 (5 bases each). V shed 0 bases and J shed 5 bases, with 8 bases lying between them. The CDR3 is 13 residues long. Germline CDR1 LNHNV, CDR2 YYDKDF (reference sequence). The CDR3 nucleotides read TGTGCCACCAGCAGAGATTTGGGGGACGAGCAGTACTTC. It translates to CATSRDLGDEQYF.

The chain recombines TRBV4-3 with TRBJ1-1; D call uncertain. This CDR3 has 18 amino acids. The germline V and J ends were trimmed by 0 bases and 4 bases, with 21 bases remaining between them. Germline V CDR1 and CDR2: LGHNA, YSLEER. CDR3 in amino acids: CASSQDYVGFGVSTEAFF. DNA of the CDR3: TGCGCCAGCAGCCAAGACTACGTCGGTTTCGGGGTGAGCACTGAAGCTTTCTTT.

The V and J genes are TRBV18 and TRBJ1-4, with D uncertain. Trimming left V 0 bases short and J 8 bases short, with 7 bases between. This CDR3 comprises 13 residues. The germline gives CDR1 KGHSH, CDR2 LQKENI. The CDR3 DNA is TGTGCCAGCTCACCACCCAGCCAAGAAAAACTGTTTTTT. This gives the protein CASSPPSQEKLFF. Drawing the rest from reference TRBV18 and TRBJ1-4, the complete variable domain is NAGVMQNPRHLVRRRGQEARLRCSPMKGHSHVYWYRQLPEEGLKFMVYLQKENIIDESGMPKERFSAEFPKEGPSILRIQQVVRGDSAAYFCASSPPSQEKLFFGSGTQLSVL.

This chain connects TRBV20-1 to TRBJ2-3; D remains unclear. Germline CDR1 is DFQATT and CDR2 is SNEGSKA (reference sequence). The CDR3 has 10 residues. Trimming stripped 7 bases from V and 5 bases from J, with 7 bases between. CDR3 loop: CSVLGDTQYF. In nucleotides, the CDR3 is TGCAGTGTGTTGGGAGATACGCAGTATTTT.

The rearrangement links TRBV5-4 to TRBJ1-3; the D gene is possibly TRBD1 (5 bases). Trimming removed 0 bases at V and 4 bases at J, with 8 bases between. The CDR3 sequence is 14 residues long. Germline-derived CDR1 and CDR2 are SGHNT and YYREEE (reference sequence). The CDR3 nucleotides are TGTGCCAGCAGCTTGGAAAAGGGGGGAAACACCATATATTTT. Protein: CASSLEKGGNTIYF.

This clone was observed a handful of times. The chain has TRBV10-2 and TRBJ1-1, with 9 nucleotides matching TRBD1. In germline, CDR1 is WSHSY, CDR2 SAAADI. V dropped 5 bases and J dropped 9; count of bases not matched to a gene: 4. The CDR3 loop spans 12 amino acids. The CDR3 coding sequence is TGCGCCAGCAGTAGGGACAGGGCGAAAGCTTTCTTT. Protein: CASSRDRAKAFF.

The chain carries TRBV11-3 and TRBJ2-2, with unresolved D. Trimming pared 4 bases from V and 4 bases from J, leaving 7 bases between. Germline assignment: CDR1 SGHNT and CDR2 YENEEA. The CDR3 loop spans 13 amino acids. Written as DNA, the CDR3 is TGTGCCAGCAGCTCCCTTACCACCGGGGAGCTGTTTTTT. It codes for CASSSLTTGELFF.

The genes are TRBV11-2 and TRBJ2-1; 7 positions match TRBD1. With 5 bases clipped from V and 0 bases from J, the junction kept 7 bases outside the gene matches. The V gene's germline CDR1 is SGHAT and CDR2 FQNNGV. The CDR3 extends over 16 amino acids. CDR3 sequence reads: CASSSWTGSSYNEQFF. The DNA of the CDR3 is TGTGCCAGCAGCAGTTGGACAGGCAGCTCCTACAATGAGCAGTTCTTC.

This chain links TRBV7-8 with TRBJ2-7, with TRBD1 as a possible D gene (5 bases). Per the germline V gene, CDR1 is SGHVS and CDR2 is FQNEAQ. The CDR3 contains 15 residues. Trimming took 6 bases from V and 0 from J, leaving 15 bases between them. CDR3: CASSPDRTTSYEQYF. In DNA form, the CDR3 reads TGTGCCAGCAGTCCCGACAGAACCACCTCCTACGAGCAGTACTTC.

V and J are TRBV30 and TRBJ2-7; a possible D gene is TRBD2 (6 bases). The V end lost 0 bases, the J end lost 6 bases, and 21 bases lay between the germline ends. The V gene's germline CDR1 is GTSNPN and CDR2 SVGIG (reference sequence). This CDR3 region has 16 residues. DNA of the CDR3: TGTGCCTGGAGTGTCCTTCCCTTAGGTATGGGAGGCGAGCAGTACTTC. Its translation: CAWSVLPLGMGGEQYF.

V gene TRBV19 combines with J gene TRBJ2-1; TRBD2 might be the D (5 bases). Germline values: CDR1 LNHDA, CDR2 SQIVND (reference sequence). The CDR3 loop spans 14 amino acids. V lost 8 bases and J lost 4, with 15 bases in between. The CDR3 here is CASAPGMGYNEQFF. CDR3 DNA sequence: TGTGCCAGTGCTCCGGGAATGGGGTACAATGAGCAGTTCTTC.

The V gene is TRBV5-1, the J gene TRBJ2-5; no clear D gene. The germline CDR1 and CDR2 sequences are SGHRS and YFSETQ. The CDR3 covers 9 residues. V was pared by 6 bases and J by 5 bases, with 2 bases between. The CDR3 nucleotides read TGCGCCAGCACGGAGACCCAGTACTTC. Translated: CASTETQYF. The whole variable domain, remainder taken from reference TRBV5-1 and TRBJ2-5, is KAGVTQTPRYLIKTRGQQVTLSCSPISGHRSVSWYQQTPGQGLQFLFEYFSETQRNKGNFPGRFSGRQFSNSRSEMNVSTLELGDSALYLCASTETQYFGPGTRLLVL.

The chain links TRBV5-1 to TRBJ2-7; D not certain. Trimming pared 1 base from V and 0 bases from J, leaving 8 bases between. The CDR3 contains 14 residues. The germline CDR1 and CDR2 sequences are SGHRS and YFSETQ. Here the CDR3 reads CASSLSPSSYEQYF. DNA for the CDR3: TGCGCCAGCAGCTTGTCTCCTAGCTCCTACGAGCAGTACTTC.

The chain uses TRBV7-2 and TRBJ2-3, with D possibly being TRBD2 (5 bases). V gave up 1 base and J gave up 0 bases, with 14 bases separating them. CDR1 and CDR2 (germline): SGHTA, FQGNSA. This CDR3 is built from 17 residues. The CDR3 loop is CASSLDPPSSSTDTQYF. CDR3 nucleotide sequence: TGTGCCAGCAGCTTAGACCCCCCTAGCAGCAGCACAGATACGCAGTATTTT.

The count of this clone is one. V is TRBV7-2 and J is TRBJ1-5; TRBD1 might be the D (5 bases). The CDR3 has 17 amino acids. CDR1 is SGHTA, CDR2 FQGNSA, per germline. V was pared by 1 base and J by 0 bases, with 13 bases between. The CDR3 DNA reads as TGTGCCAGCAGCTTAGTACAAGACAGATATAGCAATCAGCCCCAGCATTTT. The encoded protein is CASSLVQDRYSNQPQHF.

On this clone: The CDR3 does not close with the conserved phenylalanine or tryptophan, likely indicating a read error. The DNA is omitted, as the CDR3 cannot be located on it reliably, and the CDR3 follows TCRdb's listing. This chain's CDR3 is CASSRPGTPL. The rearrangement links TRBV21-1 to TRBJ1-4. TRBV21-1 is a recognized pseudogene. 10 amino acids form the CDR3, both terminal residues included.

The CDR3: CASSQVGQSANSPLHF. In DNA, the CDR3 is TGTGCCAGCAGCCAAGTAGGGCAGTCCGCGAATTCACCCCTCCACTTT. The chain links TRBV4-2 to TRBJ1-6; D is undetermined. Germline lookup yields CDR1 LGHNA and CDR2 YNFKEQ. CDR3 length equals 16 residues. The V gene lost 1 base and the J gene lost 7 bases, with 14 bases spanning the gap.

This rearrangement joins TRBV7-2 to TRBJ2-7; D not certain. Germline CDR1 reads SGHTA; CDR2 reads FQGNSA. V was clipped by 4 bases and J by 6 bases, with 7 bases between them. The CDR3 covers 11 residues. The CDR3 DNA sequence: TGTGCCAGCAGCTGGGGTTCCGAGCAGTACTTC. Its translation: CASSWGSEQYF.

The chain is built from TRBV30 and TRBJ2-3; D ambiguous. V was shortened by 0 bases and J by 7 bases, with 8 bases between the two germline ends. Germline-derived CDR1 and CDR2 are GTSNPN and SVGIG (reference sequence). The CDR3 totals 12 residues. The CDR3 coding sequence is TGTGCCTGGAGTGTTCTCCAGCATACGCAGTATTTT. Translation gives CAWSVLQHTQYF.

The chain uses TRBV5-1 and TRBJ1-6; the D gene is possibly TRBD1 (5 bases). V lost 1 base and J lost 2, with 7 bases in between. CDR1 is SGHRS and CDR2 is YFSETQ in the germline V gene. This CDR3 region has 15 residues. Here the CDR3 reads CASSLLDTYNSPLHF. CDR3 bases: TGCGCCAGCAGCTTGCTGGACACCTATAATTCACCCCTCCACTTT.

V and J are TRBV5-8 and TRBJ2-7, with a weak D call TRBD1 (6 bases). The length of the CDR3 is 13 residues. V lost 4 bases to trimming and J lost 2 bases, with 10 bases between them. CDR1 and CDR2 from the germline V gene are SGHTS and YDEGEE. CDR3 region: CASSTDRAYEQYF. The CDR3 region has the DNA TGTGCCAGCAGCACGGACAGAGCCTACGAGCAGTACTTC.

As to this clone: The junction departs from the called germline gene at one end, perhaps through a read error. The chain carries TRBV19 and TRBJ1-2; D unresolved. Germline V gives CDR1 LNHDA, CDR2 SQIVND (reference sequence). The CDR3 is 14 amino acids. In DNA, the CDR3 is TGTGCCGGTAGTATAGAGGGCCCGGGGTATGGCTACACCTTC. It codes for CAGSIEGPGYGYTF.

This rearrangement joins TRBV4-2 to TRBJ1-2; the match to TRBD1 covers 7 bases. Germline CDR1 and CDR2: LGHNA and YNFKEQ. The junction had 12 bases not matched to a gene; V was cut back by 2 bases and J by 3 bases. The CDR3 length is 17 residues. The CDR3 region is CASSQTLDREVDYGYTF. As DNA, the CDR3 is TGTGCCAGCAGCCAAACATTAGACAGGGAGGTTGACTATGGCTACACCTTC.

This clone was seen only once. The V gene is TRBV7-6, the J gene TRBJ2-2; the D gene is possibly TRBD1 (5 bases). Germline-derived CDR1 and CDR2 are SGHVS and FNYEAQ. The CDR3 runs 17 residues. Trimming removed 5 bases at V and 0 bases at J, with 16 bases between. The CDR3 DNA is TGTGCCAGCAGCGGATTAGGACACGACCCGAACACCGGGGAGCTGTTTTTT. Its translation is CASSGLGHDPNTGELFF.

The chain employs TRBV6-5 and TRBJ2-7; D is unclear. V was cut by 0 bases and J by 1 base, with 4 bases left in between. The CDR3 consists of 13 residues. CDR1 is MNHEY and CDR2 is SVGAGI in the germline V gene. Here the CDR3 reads CASSYSGSYEQYF. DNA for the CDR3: TGTGCCAGCAGTTACTCGGGGTCCTACGAGCAGTACTTC.

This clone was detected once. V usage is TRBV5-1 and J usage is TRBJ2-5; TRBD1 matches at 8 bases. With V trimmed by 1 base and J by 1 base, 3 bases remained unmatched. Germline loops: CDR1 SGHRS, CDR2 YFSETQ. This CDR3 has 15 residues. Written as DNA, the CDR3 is TGCGCCAGCAGCTTGACGCAGGGGGCCCAAGAGACCCAGTACTTC. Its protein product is CASSLTQGAQETQYF.

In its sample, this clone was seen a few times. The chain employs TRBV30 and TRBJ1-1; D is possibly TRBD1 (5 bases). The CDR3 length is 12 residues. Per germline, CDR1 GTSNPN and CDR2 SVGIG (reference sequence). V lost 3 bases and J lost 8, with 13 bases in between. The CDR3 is CAWSPGGAEAFF. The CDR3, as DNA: TGTGCCTGGAGCCCCGGTGGGGCGGAAGCTTTCTTT. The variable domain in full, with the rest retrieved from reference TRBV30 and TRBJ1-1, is SQTIHQWPATLVQPVGSPLSLECTVEGTSNPNLYWYRQAAGRGLQLLFYSVGIGQISSEVPQNLSASRPQDRQFILSSKKLLLSDSGFYLCAWSPGGAEAFFGQGTRLTVV.